Below, one TCR beta chain is given with its context. The data derive from a study of long-term antiretroviral therapy in people with HIV. The authors ran the immunoSEQ assay, v3.0, at survey level. TCRdb's table, derived via immunoSEQ multiplex PCR, lists solely in-frame clones and lacks some. The top ten hold 8.5% to 9.5% of the sample, which has 2,500 to 3,000 clones, approximately 85% seen once. Trimming pared 3 bases from V and 2 bases from J, leaving 19 bases between. CDR3 length: 17 amino acids. The germline V gene has CDR1 MDHEN and CDR2 SYDVKM. This sequence was found in a woman aged 40 to 50 with HIV. The J gene is TRBJ2-5, the V gene TRBV28; D perhaps matches TRBD1 (6 bases). The sequenced sample was unsorted PBMCs, obtained 0.4 years before starting antiretroviral therapy. CDR3 DNA: TGTGCCAGCAGTTTCTTTCGCGCGCACAGGGATCAAGAGACCCAGTACTTC. Its protein is CASSFFRAHRDQETQYF.